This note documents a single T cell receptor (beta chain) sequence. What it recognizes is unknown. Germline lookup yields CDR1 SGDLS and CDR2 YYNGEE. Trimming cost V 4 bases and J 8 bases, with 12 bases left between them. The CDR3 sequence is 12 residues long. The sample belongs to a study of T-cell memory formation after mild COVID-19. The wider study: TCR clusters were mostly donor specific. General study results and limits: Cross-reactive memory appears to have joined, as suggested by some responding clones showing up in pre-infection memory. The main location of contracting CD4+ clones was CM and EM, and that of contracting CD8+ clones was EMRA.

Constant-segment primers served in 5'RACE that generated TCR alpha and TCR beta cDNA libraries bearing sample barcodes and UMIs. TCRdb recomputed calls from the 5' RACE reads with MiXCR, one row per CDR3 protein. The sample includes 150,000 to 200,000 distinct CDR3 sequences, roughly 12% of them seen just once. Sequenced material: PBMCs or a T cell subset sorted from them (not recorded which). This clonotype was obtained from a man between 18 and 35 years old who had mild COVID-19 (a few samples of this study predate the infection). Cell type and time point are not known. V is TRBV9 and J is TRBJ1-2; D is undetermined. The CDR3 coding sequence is TGTGCCAGCAGCTCAGCAGTGGGGGGCTACACCTTC. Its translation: CASSSAVGGYTF.